The rows below give T cell receptor beta chains drawn from one sample of a study of patients and donors after allogeneic stem cell transplantation. One entry per CDR3 protein, called by TCRdb with MiXCR from the RT-PCR reads. The sample consists of 200,000 to 250,000 distinct CDR3 sequences, about 37% of them appearing once. Sequencing was done on a sample of blood, either unsorted or a sorted T cell fraction (not recorded which). These receptors were obtained from a human donor who was either an allogeneic HSCT recipient or a stem cell or donor lymphocyte infusion donor (not recorded which). It is not recorded whose cells these are; they may come from a transplant donor. Each CDR3 is given with its conserved first and last residue. D genes are given only for firm matches. Not all rows give a size; the values are once, few, many and, for expanded clones, a class.

d_gene	j_gene	v_gene	abundance	CDR3nt	CDR3aa
-	TRBJ2-7	TRBV21-1	-	TGTGCCAGCAGCAAAAGAAGGCGGGTCCCAAGTTTGTACGAGCAGTACTTC	CASSKRRRVPSLYEQYF
-	TRBJ1-2	TRBV19	few	TGTGCCAGTACCTCAGGCTGGGGGACCCTCTGGAGCTACACCTTC	CASTSGWGTLWSYTF
-	TRBJ2-7	TRBV30	-	TGTGCCTGGAGTCTGGATGACTCCTACGAGCAGTACTTC	CAWSLDDSYEQYF
-	TRBJ2-2	TRBV4-3	-	TGCGCCAGCAGCCATCTAGACCGGTCCGGGGAGGAGCTGTTTTTT	CASSHLDRSGEELFF
-	TRBJ1-4	TRBV9	-	TGTGCCAGCAGTCTACAGGCGGCTAATGAAAAACTGTTTTTT	CASSLQAANEKLFF
-	TRBJ2-1	TRBV5-1	few	TGCGCCAGCAGCTTGGCTTGGGACTTCAATGAGCAGTTCTTC	CASSLAWDFNEQFF
TRBD2	TRBJ2-1	TRBV5-1	-	TGCGCCAGCAGCTCCACTAGCGGGGGCAAGAAAGAACAGTTCTTC	CASSSTSGGKKEQFF
-	TRBJ1-4	TRBV6-5	few	TGTGCCAGCAGAACCGTTACAGAACGCCTAGCGTTAAATGAAAAACTGTTTTTT	CASRTVTERLALNEKLFF
TRBD1	TRBJ1-6	TRBV12-3/TRBV12-4	-	TGTGCCAGCAGCCCCGGGACAGTTTATAGCTCCTATAATTCACCCCTCCACTTT	CASSPGTVYSSYNSPLHF
-	TRBJ1-2	TRBV12-3/TRBV12-4	few	TGTGCCAGCAGTTTAGGCCCGCAGGACAGAGACTATGGCTACACCTTC	CASSLGPQDRDYGYTF
TRBD1	TRBJ2-1	TRBV20-1	-	TGCAGTGCTAGGCTTGGGACAGGACACCTCGAGCAGTTCTTC	CSARLGTGHLEQFF
TRBD1	TRBJ1-5	TRBV20-1	many	TGCAGTGCTACGGACAGGGGAGGATATAGCAATCAGCCCCAGCATTTT	CSATDRGGYSNQPQHF
-	TRBJ2-3	TRBV20-1	few	TGCAGTATCCGCCGGGACCTTGGCACAGATACGCAGTATTTT	CSIRRDLGTDTQYF
TRBD1	TRBJ2-7	TRBV5-1	-	TGCGCCAGCAGCTTGAAAAGGGGGCTCTACGAGCAGTACTTC	CASSLKRGLYEQYF
-	TRBJ2-7	TRBV27	-	TGTGCCAGCAGTACCGCGGCGGGCTCCTACGAGCAGTACTTC	CASSTAAGSYEQYF
TRBD1	TRBJ1-2	TRBV7-3	many	TGTGCCAGCAGCCTCAGACAGGGTAGGGGCTACACCTTC	CASSLRQGRGYTF
-	TRBJ2-3	TRBV5-1	-	TGCGCCAGCAGCTCACGGGGCGGGGATATCACAGATACGCAGTATTTT	CASSSRGGDITDTQYF
-	TRBJ2-7	TRBV12-3/TRBV12-4	-	TGTGCCAGCAGTTTAATAGGGCTGGGGTCCTACGAGCAGTACTTC	CASSLIGLGSYEQYF
-	TRBJ1-6	TRBV5-6	few	TGTGCCAGCAGCTTGTGGGATTGGGGCATTTCACCCCTCCACTTT	CASSLWDWGISPLHF
TRBD1	TRBJ2-7	TRBV28	-	TGTGCCAGCAGTTTAGGACTTTGGGACAGCCTTTACGAGCAGTACTTC	CASSLGLWDSLYEQYF
-	TRBJ2-7	TRBV7-9	-	TGTGCCAGCAGCTTAGTTGGGGAGGTCTTCTCCTACGAGCAGTACTTC	CASSLVGEVFSYEQYF
-	TRBJ2-7	TRBV3-1	few	TGTGCCAGCAGCCCCGGACTGGGGACCTACGAGCAGTACTTC	CASSPGLGTYEQYF
-	TRBJ2-5	TRBV4-1	-	TGCGCCAGCAGCCCCCTTCCCGCACGAGAGACCCAGTACTTC	CASSPLPARETQYF
-	TRBJ2-5	TRBV12-3/TRBV12-4	-	TGTGCCAGCAGTTACACAGGGACCCAAGAGACCCAGTACTTC	CASSYTGTQETQYF
-	TRBJ1-2	TRBV27	-	TGTGCCAGCAGTTCCATTTTGAGCGGGGGCCGGGGCTACACCTTC	CASSSILSGGRGYTF
-	TRBJ1-1	TRBV12-3/TRBV12-4	-	TGTGCCAGCAGTAGCCCCGGGGTCCAATTCGCTGAAGCTTTCTTT	CASSSPGVQFAEAFF
-	TRBJ1-1	TRBV5-1	few	TGCGCCAGCAGCTGGACAGACGGGAACACTGAAGCTTTCTTT	CASSWTDGNTEAFF
TRBD1	TRBJ2-5	TRBV7-8	-	TGTGCCAGCAGCCGGACAGGGGGCAGGGAGACCCAGTACTTC	CASSRTGGRETQYF
-	TRBJ2-2	TRBV19	-	TGTGCCAGTACATCGGGGGGACAGACTAACACCGGGGAGCTGTTTTTT	CASTSGGQTNTGELFF
-	TRBJ1-3	TRBV12-3/TRBV12-4	few	TGTGCCAGCAGAGTCGGGGTGTCTGGAAACACCATATATTTT	CASRVGVSGNTIYF
-	TRBJ2-7	TRBV21-1	-	TGTGCCAGCAAGTATGTCGTACTGCCCTACGAGCAGTACTTC	CASKYVVLPYEQYF
-	TRBJ1-1	TRBV12-3/TRBV12-4	-	TGTGCCAGCAGTAAAACAGGGTCGGGAGCTTTCTTT	CASSKTGSGAFF
TRBD1	TRBJ1-2	TRBV20-1	-	TGCAGTGCTTTAGGGGACAGGGGGACCTATGGCTACACCTTC	CSALGDRGTYGYTF
-	TRBJ2-3	TRBV6-5	-	TGTGCCAGCAGCCCCGGGGGCAGAACTAGCACAGATACGCAGTATTTT	CASSPGGRTSTDTQYF
-	TRBJ2-1	TRBV4-2	-	TGTGCCAGCAGCCACCTATACAATGAGCAGTTCTTC	CASSHLYNEQFF
-	TRBJ1-3	TRBV28	few	TGTGCCAGCACTGCCGTGCGCTCTGGAAACACCATATATTTT	CASTAVRSGNTIYF
-	TRBJ1-1	TRBV7-2	few	TGTGCCAGCAGCTTACGAGGTTGGGGGAAAAACACTGAAGCTTTCTTT	CASSLRGWGKNTEAFF
TRBD2	TRBJ2-2	TRBV10-3	once	TGTGCCACTACTAGCGGGGGCGGAGAGCTGTTTTTT	CATTSGGGELFF
TRBD2	TRBJ2-7	TRBV10-3	-	TGTGCCATCAGTGAGTATAGCGGGGGACCCTACGAGCAGTACTTC	CAISEYSGGPYEQYF
TRBD1	TRBJ1-2	TRBV4-3	-	TGCGCCAGCAGCCAAGGGGACAGGGGGTTGAGTCATGGCTACACCTTC	CASSQGDRGLSHGYTF
TRBD2	TRBJ2-7	TRBV5-1	few	TGCGCCAGCAGCCCGGGACTAGCGGGGGGCCACTACGAGCAGTACTTC	CASSPGLAGGHYEQYF
-	TRBJ1-3	TRBV18	once	TGTGCCAGCTCACCAGGGAGCTTTGGAAACACCATATATTTT	CASSPGSFGNTIYF
TRBD2	TRBJ2-5	TRBV9	-	TGTGCCAGCAGCTCATCCCCGGGACTAGCGGGACAAGAGACCCAGTACTTC	CASSSSPGLAGQETQYF
TRBD1	TRBJ2-1	TRBV20-1	-	TGCAGTGCTGGGCAGGGACAGGGGATTAATGAGCAGTTCTTC	CSAGQGQGINEQFF
-	TRBJ1-1	TRBV29-1	-	TGCAGCGTTGTGGCCCAGAGCACTGAAGCTTTCTTT	CSVVAQSTEAFF
TRBD1	TRBJ1-1	TRBV5-1	-	TGCGCCAGCAGCTTGGTAAGGGGGCGGGGCACTGAAGCTTTCTTT	CASSLVRGRGTEAFF
TRBD1	TRBJ1-5	TRBV7-3	-	TGTGCCAGCAGCCTCCGACCTGACAGGGTATCTTCTAGCAATCAGCCCCAGCATTTT	CASSLRPDRVSSSNQPQHF
TRBD1	TRBJ1-5	TRBV12-3/TRBV12-4	-	TGTGCCAGCAGTTTGGGCCCCGACAGGGGGAATCAGCCCCAGCATTTT	CASSLGPDRGNQPQHF
TRBD1	TRBJ1-2	TRBV12-3/TRBV12-4	many	TGTGCCAGCAGTTTGGGACAGGGCTATGGCTACACCTTC	CASSLGQGYGYTF
-	TRBJ2-3	TRBV10-3	few	TGTGCCATCAAGTCGGTATCCACAGATACGCAGTATTTT	CAIKSVSTDTQYF
-	TRBJ2-7	TRBV5-6	-	TGTGCCAGCAGCTCCGTGGGGGATCACGAGCAGTACTTC	CASSSVGDHEQYF
-	TRBJ1-6	TRBV27	-	TGTGCCAGCAGTTTTACCGGGACGGTGAATTCACCCCTCCACTTT	CASSFTGTVNSPLHF
-	TRBJ1-3	TRBV7-2	-	TGTGCCAGCAGCCCCTACCGGGTTTCTGGAAACACCATATATTTT	CASSPYRVSGNTIYF
-	TRBJ1-2	TRBV5-6	-	TGTGCCAGCAGCTCCCCCCGGGGCCAGGAGCCCTATGGCTACACCTTC	CASSSPRGQEPYGYTF
-	TRBJ2-7	TRBV4-1	-	TGCGCCAGCAGCCAAGGACCCCGGAAGGGTCGGTACGAGCAGTACTTC	CASSQGPRKGRYEQYF
TRBD1	TRBJ1-6	TRBV5-6	-	TGTGCCAGCAGCCCGGACAGGGGGCGGGAAAATTCACCCCTCCACTTT	CASSPDRGRENSPLHF
-	TRBJ1-2	TRBV3-1	few	TGTGCCAGCAGCCAAGGACAGAGGGATGGCTACACCTTC	CASSQGQRDGYTF